The source of this T cell receptor (beta chain) is a study of T cells in Graves' hyperthyroidism and ophthalmopathy. Study observations and caveats: Appearing also in blood were most of the thyroid clonotypes expanded above 0.001. From stable hyperthyroidism, ophthalmopathy was set apart by a 13 V-J model. Ophthalmopathy, which appeared later, was predicted by the model a median about 5.9 months before onset.

Germline CDR1 WSHSY, CDR2 SAAADI. The V gene lost 8 bases and the J gene lost 2 bases, with 19 bases spanning the gap. The CDR3 totals 15 residues. Diagnosing involved the use of clinical symptoms, serum thyroxine and TRAb, thyroid ultrasound and orbital computed tomography. On this clonotype itself: Its target is not known.

From RNA transcripts, TCR beta CDR3 regions were amplified. First-round RT-PCR targeting the TCR CDR3 was performed with the HTBI primer set. TCRdb re-called the multiplex PCR reads through MiXCR, storing one row per CDR3 protein. Of 700,000 to 950,000 distinct CDR3 sequences listed, about a third are singletons. Specimen: blood. The source of this sequence is a woman aged 35 to 49 with Graves' hyperthyroidism. The chain couples TRBV10-2 to TRBJ2-7; D is possibly TRBD1 (7 bases). The CDR3, as DNA: TGCGCCAGCTTCCCTAGACAGGGAGGCCCCTACGAGCAGTACTTC. Its translation: CASFPRQGGPYEQYF.